This record concerns one T cell receptor beta chain sequence. TCRdb's copy holds only in-frame clones and misses some; the assay was immunoSEQ multiplex PCR. The table has 90,000 or so clones, approximately 92% seen once. From germline, CDR1 is MNHEY and CDR2 SMNVEV (reference sequence). V shed 5 bases, J shed 4 bases, and the junction held 7 bases outside the gene matches. The CDR3 has 15 amino acids. This record comes from a study of T cell changes during pregnancy in multiple sclerosis. This clonotype was obtained from a female donor with multiple sclerosis, enrolled in a pregnancy study. The genes are TRBV27 and TRBJ2-1; 8 bases fit TRBD2. The sequencing here drew on peripheral blood, taken in the first trimester of pregnancy. The CDR3 DNA sequence: TGTGCCAGCAGTGTGTCCCGGGGGGGGTACAATGAGCAGTTCTTC. Encoded protein: CASSVSRGGYNEQFF.